A selection of T cell receptor beta chains follows, all from one sample in a study of cytomegalovirus exposure and HLA in healthy donors. Produced via immunoSEQ multiplex PCR; TCRdb's table is partial and in-frame only. This table holds 150,000 to 200,000 clones, roughly 80% found once. The sequencing sample was made of PBMCs. All receptors come from a male donor in good health and CMV-seronegative. The CDR3 runs from the conserved cysteine through the conserved F or W. A D gene is named only where the DNA matches it firmly. Clone size is stated in some rows and not others, as once, few, many or a class when expanded.

clone_size	v_call	cdr3_length	j_call	d_call	cdr3_nt	cdr3_aa
-	TRBV28	15	TRBJ1-3	TRBD1	TGTGCCAGCACCCAACCCGGGACAGGAGGAAACACCATATATTTT	CASTQPGTGGNTIYF
-	TRBV7-2	17	TRBJ1-1	TRBD1	TGTGCCAGCAGCTTAGGCTGGGGACAGGGGATGAACACTGAAGCTTTCTTT	CASSLGWGQGMNTEAFF
few	TRBV6-5	13	TRBJ1-5	-	TGTGCCAGCAGTCGGGATAGCAATCAGCCCCAGCATTTT	CASSRDSNQPQHF
-	TRBV5-1	17	TRBJ2-5	-	TGCGCCAGCAGCTTAGGCGGTGCCCGGGTGGAGGAAGAGACCCAGTACTTC	CASSLGGARVEEETQYF
-	TRBV28	12	TRBJ2-7	TRBD2	TGTGCCATCGGACTAGTTTCTCACGAGCAGTACTTC	CAIGLVSHEQYF
-	TRBV27	16	TRBJ2-1	TRBD2	TGTGCCAGGAGCCCCCCTATGGCGGGAGTGTGTAATGAGCAGTTCTTC	CARSPPMAGVCNEQFF
-	TRBV5-1	16	TRBJ2-7	-	TGCGCCAGCAGCCTTAACGAACAGGGCGGCTTTTACGAGCAGTACTTC	CASSLNEQGGFYEQYF
once	TRBV2	14	TRBJ1-2	TRBD1	TGTGCCAGCAGTGCCTCAGGGGGCGCCTATGGCTACACCTTC	CASSASGGAYGYTF
-	TRBV5-1	14	TRBJ1-4	TRBD1	TGCGCCAGCCGTACCGGGACAGGGCGAGAAAAACTGTTTTTT	CASRTGTGREKLFF
-	TRBV4-1	16	TRBJ1-5	-	TGCGCCAGCAGCCAAGATCATGGGACTTTTAATCAGCCCCAGCATTTT	CASSQDHGTFNQPQHF
-	TRBV6-1	15	TRBJ2-7	TRBD1	TGTGCCAGCAGCAAAATTACCGGGACAGGGGTAGAGCAGTACTTC	CASSKITGTGVEQYF
-	TRBV7-2	16	TRBJ2-5	TRBD1	TGTGCCAGCAGCTTAGAGGGCAGGGGGTATCAGAAGACCCAGTACTTC	CASSLEGRGYQKTQYF
-	TRBV7-2	17	TRBJ2-7	TRBD2	TGTGCCAGCAGCTTAGCCCCCGGGGGGGCGGGACCCTACGAGCAGTACTTC	CASSLAPGGAGPYEQYF
-	TRBV5-6	15	TRBJ1-5	-	TGTGCCAGCAGCGTGGCGCAGGGTGGCAATCAGCCCCAGCATTTT	CASSVAQGGNQPQHF
-	TRBV29-1	14	TRBJ1-1	-	TGCACCTACCAGGGTAAGGGGGGGAACTCTGAAGCTTTCTTT	CTYQGKGGNSEAFF
-	TRBV5-4	15	TRBJ1-4	-	TGTGCCAGCAGCTTGGCCGCAGGGAGGGATGAAAAACTGTTTTTT	CASSLAAGRDEKLFF
-	TRBV11-2	15	TRBJ2-6	TRBD1	TGTGCCAGCAGCTCCAGGGGGTCTGGGGCCAACGTCCTGACTTTC	CASSSRGSGANVLTF
-	TRBV4-3	15	TRBJ2-7	-	TGCGCCAGCAGCCAGGGGGGACAGTCGACCTACGAGCAGTACTTC	CASSQGGQSTYEQYF
-	TRBV19	18	TRBJ2-3	TRBD2	TGTGCCAGTAGCGGAGGACTAGCGGGACACCCTAGCACAGATACGCAGTATTTT	CASSGGLAGHPSTDTQYF
-	TRBV5-3	15	TRBJ1-5	-	TGTGCCAGAAGCTTGCGCACCGAGGGCAATCAGCCCCAGCATTTT	CARSLRTEGNQPQHF
-	TRBV5-1	21	TRBJ1-2	TRBD1	TGCGCCAGCAGCCCCTGGGGTGGAGGCCAGGGGGCCTCGCTACTACTTTATGGCTACACCTTC	CASSPWGGGQGASLLLYGYTF
-	TRBV29-1	15	TRBJ2-7	TRBD1	TGCAGCGTTGGAATAGGACAGGGTGGGACCTACGAGCAGTACTTC	CSVGIGQGGTYEQYF
few	TRBV2	14	TRBJ2-5	TRBD1	TGTGCCAGCAGCCCTGGGACAGGCCAAGAGACCCAGTACTTC	CASSPGTGQETQYF
-	TRBV27	14	TRBJ2-7	TRBD2	TGTGCCAGCAGACGACGCGGGGGTACCTACGAGCAGTACTTC	CASRRRGGTYEQYF
-	TRBV19	15	TRBJ1-1	-	TGTGCCAGTAGTATAGCTTCGGGGGGGGTCACTGAAGCTTTCTTT	CASSIASGGVTEAFF
-	TRBV5-1	16	TRBJ2-1	TRBD1	TGCGCCAGCAGCTTGCGGACAGGGTGGTCCTACAATGAGCAGTTCTTC	CASSLRTGWSYNEQFF
-	TRBV7-3	16	TRBJ1-6	TRBD1	TGTGCCAGCAGCTTAGTACAGGGGGCTGAAGGGTCACCCCTCCACTTT	CASSLVQGAEGSPLHF
-	TRBV19	13	TRBJ1-1	-	TGTGCCAGTAGTATAGCAGGGGTAACTGAAGCTTTCTTT	CASSIAGVTEAFF
-	TRBV4-1	17	TRBJ2-7	TRBD2	TGCGCCAGCAGCCAGGTAGCGGGAGAGGCGAGGGGCTACGAGCAGTACTTC	CASSQVAGEARGYEQYF
-	TRBV7-2	11	TRBJ2-4	-	TGTGCCAGCAGCTTAACAGGCATTCAGTACTTC	CASSLTGIQYF
-	TRBV18	19	TRBJ1-1	TRBD1	TGTGCCAGCTCACCCTTCTTTGGGACAGGGGGCAGTATGAACACTGAAGCTTTCTTT	CASSPFFGTGGSMNTEAFF
-	TRBV6-4	11	TRBJ2-3	-	TGTGCCAGCAGTGAGGGGGGTACGCAGTATTTT	CASSEGGTQYF
few	TRBV27	14	TRBJ1-4	TRBD1	TGTGCCAGCAGATACAGGGGAGCTAATGAAAAACTGTTTTTT	CASRYRGANEKLFF
-	TRBV6-5	14	TRBJ1-1	-	TGTGCCAGCAGTTACGGGCGGGGATCCACTGAAGCTTTCTTT	CASSYGRGSTEAFF
-	TRBV27	15	TRBJ1-2	-	TGTGCCAGCAGTTTATCCCCGACAGGCAACTATGGCTACACCTTC	CASSLSPTGNYGYTF
-	TRBV7-8	16	TRBJ2-5	TRBD2	TGTGCCAGCAGCCCCCACTGGCGGGAGGATCAAGAGACCCAGTACTTC	CASSPHWREDQETQYF
-	TRBV4-1	17	TRBJ2-7	TRBD2	TGCGCCAGCAGTCAGATACCTCTTAGCGGGAGGGCCTACGAGCAGTACTTC	CASSQIPLSGRAYEQYF
-	TRBV2	14	TRBJ1-2	TRBD1	TGTGCCAGCAGCCGCGTTCGGGACAGGGGAGTTTTGCCCTTC	CASSRVRDRGVLPF
-	TRBV7-6	12	TRBJ1-2	-	TGTGCCACCGCCCGCCCAGGGTACGGCTACACCTTC	CATARPGYGYTF
once	TRBV9	15	TRBJ1-5	TRBD1	TGTGCCAGCAGCCTGGGGACAGGCCCTAATCAGCCCCAGCATTTT	CASSLGTGPNQPQHF
few	TRBV5-1	14	TRBJ2-7	TRBD1	TGCGCCAGCAGCCCGGGACAGGCACACTACGAGCAGTACTTC	CASSPGQAHYEQYF
-	TRBV6-5	15	TRBJ2-7	TRBD2	TGTGCCAGCAGACATCTAGCGGGAGGTTCCTACGAGCAGTACTTC	CASRHLAGGSYEQYF
once	TRBV18	15	TRBJ1-2	-	TGTGCCAGCTCACCGGAGGCAGGGGACGGTTGGGGCTACACCTTC	CASSPEAGDGWGYTF